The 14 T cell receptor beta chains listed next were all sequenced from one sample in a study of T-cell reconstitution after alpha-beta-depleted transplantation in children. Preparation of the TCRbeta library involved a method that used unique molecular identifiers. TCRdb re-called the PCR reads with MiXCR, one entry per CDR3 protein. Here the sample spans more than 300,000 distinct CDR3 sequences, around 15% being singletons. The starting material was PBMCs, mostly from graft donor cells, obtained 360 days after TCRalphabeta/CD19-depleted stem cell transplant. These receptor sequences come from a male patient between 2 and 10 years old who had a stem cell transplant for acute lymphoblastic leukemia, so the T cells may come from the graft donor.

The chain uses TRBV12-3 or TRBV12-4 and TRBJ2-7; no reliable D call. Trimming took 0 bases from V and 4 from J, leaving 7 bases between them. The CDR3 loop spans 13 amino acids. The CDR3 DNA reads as TGTGCCAGCAGTTTAGCCGGGCGGTACGAGCAGTACTTC. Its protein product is CASSLAGRYEQYF.

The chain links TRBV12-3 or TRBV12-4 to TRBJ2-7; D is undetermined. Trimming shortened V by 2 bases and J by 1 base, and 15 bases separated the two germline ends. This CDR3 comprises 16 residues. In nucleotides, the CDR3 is TGTGCCAGCAGTTTACAGGTTATTTCCAGGTCCTACGAGCAGTACTTC. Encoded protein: CASSLQVISRSYEQYF.

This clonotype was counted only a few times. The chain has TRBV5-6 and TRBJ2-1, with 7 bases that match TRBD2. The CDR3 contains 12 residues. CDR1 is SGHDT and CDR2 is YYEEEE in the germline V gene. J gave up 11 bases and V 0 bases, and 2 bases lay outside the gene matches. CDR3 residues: CASSLASGKQFF. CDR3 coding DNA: TGTGCCAGCAGCTTGGCCAGCGGGAAGCAGTTCTTC.

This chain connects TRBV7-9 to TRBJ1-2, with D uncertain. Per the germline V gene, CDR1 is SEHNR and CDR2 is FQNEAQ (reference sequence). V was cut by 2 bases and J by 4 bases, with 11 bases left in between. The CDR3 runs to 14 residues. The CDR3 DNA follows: TGTGCCAGCAGCTTATATGACGGCAGCTATGGCTACACCTTC. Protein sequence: CASSLYDGSYGYTF.

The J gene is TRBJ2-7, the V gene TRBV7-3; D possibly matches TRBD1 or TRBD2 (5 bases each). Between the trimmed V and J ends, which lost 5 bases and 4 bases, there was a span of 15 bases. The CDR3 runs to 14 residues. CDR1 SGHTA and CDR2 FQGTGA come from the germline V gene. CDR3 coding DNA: TGTGCCAGCAGCCCCGGTGAGGGGCATTACGAGCAGTACTTC. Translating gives CASSPGEGHYEQYF.

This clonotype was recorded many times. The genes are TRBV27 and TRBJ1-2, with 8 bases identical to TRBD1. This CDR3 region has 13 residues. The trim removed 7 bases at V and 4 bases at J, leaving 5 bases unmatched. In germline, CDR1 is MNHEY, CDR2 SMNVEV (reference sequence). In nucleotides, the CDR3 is TGTGCCAGCACCCCGGACAGGGCCTATGGCTACACCTTC. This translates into CASTPDRAYGYTF.

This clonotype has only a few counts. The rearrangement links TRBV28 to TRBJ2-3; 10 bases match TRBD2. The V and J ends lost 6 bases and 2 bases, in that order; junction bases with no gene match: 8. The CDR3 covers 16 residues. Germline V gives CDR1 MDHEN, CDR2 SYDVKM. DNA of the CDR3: TGTGCCAGCAGCTACGGACTAGCGGACTTCACAGATACGCAGTATTTT. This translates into CASSYGLADFTDTQYF.

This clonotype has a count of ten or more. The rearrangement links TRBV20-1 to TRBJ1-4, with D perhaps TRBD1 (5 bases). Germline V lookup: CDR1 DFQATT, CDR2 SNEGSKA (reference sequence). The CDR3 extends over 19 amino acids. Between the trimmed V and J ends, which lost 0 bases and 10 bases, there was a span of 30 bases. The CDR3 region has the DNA TGCAGTGCTAGAGATCCGCGGGGCTCCTGGAATCCCGCCCATGGAAAACTGTTTTTT. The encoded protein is CSARDPRGSWNPAHGKLFF.

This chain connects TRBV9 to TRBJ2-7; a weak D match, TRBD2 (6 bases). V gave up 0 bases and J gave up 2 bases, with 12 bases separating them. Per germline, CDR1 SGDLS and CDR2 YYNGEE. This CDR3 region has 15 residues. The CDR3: CASSVGVRGAYEQYF. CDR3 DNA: TGTGCCAGCAGCGTAGGGGTGCGGGGAGCCTACGAGCAGTACTTC.

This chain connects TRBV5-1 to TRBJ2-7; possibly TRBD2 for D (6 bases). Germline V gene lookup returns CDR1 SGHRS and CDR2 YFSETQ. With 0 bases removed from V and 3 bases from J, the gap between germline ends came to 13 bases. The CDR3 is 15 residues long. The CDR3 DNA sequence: TGCGCCAGCAGCTTGGTGGAGGGTACGGTCTACGAGCAGTACTTC. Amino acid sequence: CASSLVEGTVYEQYF. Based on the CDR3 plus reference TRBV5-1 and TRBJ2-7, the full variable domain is KAGVTQTPRYLIKTRGQQVTLSCSPISGHRSVSWYQQTPGQGLQFLFEYFSETQRNKGNFPGRFSGRQFSNSRSEMNVSTLELGDSALYLCASSLVEGTVYEQYFGPGTRLTVT.

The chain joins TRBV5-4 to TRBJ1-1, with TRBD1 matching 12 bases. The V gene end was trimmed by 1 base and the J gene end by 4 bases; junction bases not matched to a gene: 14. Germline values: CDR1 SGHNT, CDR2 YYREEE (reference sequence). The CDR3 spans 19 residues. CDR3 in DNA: TGTGCCAGCAGCTTGCTGATACCGGGACAGGGGGCAGGGAGCACTGAAGCTTTCTTT. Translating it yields CASSLLIPGQGAGSTEAFF.

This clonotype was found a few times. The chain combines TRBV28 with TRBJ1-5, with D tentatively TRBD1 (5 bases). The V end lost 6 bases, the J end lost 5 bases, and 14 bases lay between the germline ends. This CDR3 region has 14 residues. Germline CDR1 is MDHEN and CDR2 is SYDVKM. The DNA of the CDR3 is TGTGCCAGCAGAGGGACCACAGCAGATCAGCCCCAGCATTTT. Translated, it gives CASRGTTADQPQHF.

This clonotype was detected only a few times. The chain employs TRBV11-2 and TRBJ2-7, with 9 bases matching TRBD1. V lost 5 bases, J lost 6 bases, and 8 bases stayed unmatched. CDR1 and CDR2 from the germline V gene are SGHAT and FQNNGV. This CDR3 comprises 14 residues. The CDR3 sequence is CASSLGTGSLEQYF. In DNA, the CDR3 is TGTGCCAGCAGCCTCGGGACAGGGAGTCTCGAGCAGTACTTC.

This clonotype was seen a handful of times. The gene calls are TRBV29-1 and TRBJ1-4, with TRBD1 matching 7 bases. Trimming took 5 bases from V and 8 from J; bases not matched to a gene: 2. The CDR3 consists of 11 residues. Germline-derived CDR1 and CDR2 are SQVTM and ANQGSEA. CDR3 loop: CSVRTGEKLFF. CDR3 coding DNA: TGCAGCGTTAGGACAGGCGAAAAACTGTTTTTT.